Listed below are T cell receptor beta chains from one sample, sequenced in a study of shared clonotypes between healthy human individuals. Here immunoSEQ multiplex PCR was the method, and the copy in TCRdb shows in-frame clones only, minus some. The data show around 320,000 clones, with around nine tenths seen just once and roughly 16% held by the top ten. Specimen: memory CD8+ T cells sorted from blood. These receptors came from a man in his late teens or twenties in good health. Each CDR3 is given with its conserved first and last residue. Fields, in order: V gene, D gene, J gene, clone size, CDR3 DNA, CDR3 protein. The D gene is left open where the match is weak. Part of the rows lack a size; the others show once, few, many or a class for expanded clones.

V: TRBV10-3
D: TRBD2
J: TRBJ2-7
size: .
DNA: TGTGCCATCAGCTCTACTAGCGGGGGAGCCTACGAGCAGTACTTC
CDR3: CAISSTSGGAYEQYF

V: TRBV9
D: .
J: TRBJ2-7
size: .
DNA: TGTGCCAGCAGTGGAGACGGGTACGAGCAGTACTTC
CDR3: CASSGDGYEQYF

V: TRBV29-1
D: TRBD1
J: TRBJ1-2
size: .
DNA: TGCAGCGAAACTCAGGGGGGAGATGGCTACACCTTC
CDR3: CSETQGGDGYTF

V: TRBV6-6
D: TRBD1
J: TRBJ2-1
size: once
DNA: TGTGCCAGCAGTCCCCCCGGGACAGCCTACAATGAGCAGTTCTTC
CDR3: CASSPPGTAYNEQFF

V: TRBV13
D: .
J: TRBJ2-1
size: .
DNA: TGTGCCAGCAGCTCGGGACCCGGGCAACTCAATGAGCAGTTCTTC
CDR3: CASSSGPGQLNEQFF

V: TRBV28
D: .
J: TRBJ2-3
size: many
DNA: TGTGCCAGCAGTTTAGATGACGGCCACACAGATACGCAGTATTTT
CDR3: CASSLDDGHTDTQYF

V: TRBV27
D: TRBD2
J: TRBJ2-7
size: .
DNA: TGTGCCAGTCGGGGGGACTCCTACGAGCAGTACTTC
CDR3: CASRGDSYEQYF

V: TRBV7-9
D: .
J: TRBJ1-3
size: .
DNA: TGTGCCAGCAGCTTAGTGGTTCCCGCCTCTGGAAACACCATATATTTT
CDR3: CASSLVVPASGNTIYF

V: TRBV4-3
D: .
J: TRBJ1-1
size: .
DNA: TGCGCCAGCAGCCAAGATCGGGCATCAGGGGTTTGGACTGAAGCTTTCTTT
CDR3: CASSQDRASGVWTEAFF

V: TRBV5-4
D: .
J: TRBJ2-1
size: .
DNA: TGTGCCAGCAGCTTTGTGGCTAGCGACAATGAGCAGTTCTTC
CDR3: CASSFVASDNEQFF

V: TRBV7-8
D: .
J: TRBJ1-2
size: many
DNA: TGTGCCAGCAGCTTAAGACAGAGAGCTAACTATGGCTACACCTTC
CDR3: CASSLRQRANYGYTF

V: TRBV5-1
D: .
J: TRBJ2-5
size: few
DNA: TGCGCCAGCAGCTCGGGACAACGAGGGCAGACCCAGTACTTC
CDR3: CASSSGQRGQTQYF

V: TRBV19
D: .
J: TRBJ2-7
size: once
DNA: TGTGCCAGTAGTATAGGGTTGGACGGATTCCACGAGCAGTACTTC
CDR3: CASSIGLDGFHEQYF

V: TRBV7-2
D: TRBD2
J: TRBJ2-1
size: .
DNA: TGTGCCAGCAGCTCCCCGGGGGGGCCTTACAATGAGCAGTTCTTC
CDR3: CASSSPGGPYNEQFF

V: TRBV11-2
D: .
J: TRBJ2-7
size: .
DNA: TGTGCCAGCAGCCTGGCCGCCCGCCGGCCTGGGACCAACGAGCAGTACTTC
CDR3: CASSLAARRPGTNEQYF

V: TRBV2
D: .
J: TRBJ2-7
size: .
DNA: TGTGCCAACAGGGATAGCGAGGCCTACGAGCAGTACTTC
CDR3: CANRDSEAYEQYF

V: TRBV28
D: .
J: TRBJ2-5
size: .
DNA: TGTGCCAGCAGTTTTCTTAGTATCCAAGAGACCCAGTACTTC
CDR3: CASSFLSIQETQYF

V: TRBV6-1
D: TRBD1
J: TRBJ1-4
size: once
DNA: TGTGCCAGCAGTGAATTCCGGGGGGACAGGGCCTATTGGGAAAAACTGTTTTTT
CDR3: CASSEFRGDRAYWEKLFF

V: TRBV5-1
D: TRBD1
J: TRBJ2-7
size: .
DNA: TGCGCCAGCAGCCCCACAGGGGGCATAGGGTACGAGCAGTACTTC
CDR3: CASSPTGGIGYEQYF

V: TRBV4-3
D: .
J: TRBJ2-2
size: .
DNA: TGCGCCAGCAGCCAAGTGATCCGGGACTTCCCTAGCGGGGAGCTGTTTTTT
CDR3: CASSQVIRDFPSGELFF

V: TRBV9
D: .
J: TRBJ2-5
size: .
DNA: TGTGCCAGCAGCGTCCCACAAGAGACCCAGTACTTC
CDR3: CASSVPQETQYF

V: TRBV9
D: .
J: TRBJ1-1
size: once
DNA: TGTGCCAGCAGCGCTCCTCGGGACGGACAGAACACTGAAGCTTTCTTT
CDR3: CASSAPRDGQNTEAFF

V: TRBV4-1
D: .
J: TRBJ2-2
size: .
DNA: TGCGCCAGCAGGTGGGACGGAGATTACACCGGGGAGCTGTTTTTT
CDR3: CASRWDGDYTGELFF

V: TRBV2
D: .
J: TRBJ1-5
size: .
DNA: TGTGCCAGCAGTGAAGGAGGGAATCAGCCCCAGCATTTT
CDR3: CASSEGGNQPQHF

V: TRBV2
D: TRBD1
J: TRBJ1-5
size: .
DNA: TGTGCCAGCAGTGAAGGGACAGGGGGCATCCAGCCCCAGCATTTT
CDR3: CASSEGTGGIQPQHF

V: TRBV9
D: .
J: TRBJ1-4
size: .
DNA: TGTGCCAGCAGCGTCGGAGGGGACGGAGGCGAAAAACTGTTTTTT
CDR3: CASSVGGDGGEKLFF

V: TRBV15
D: TRBD2
J: TRBJ2-3
size: once
DNA: TGTGCCACCAGCAGAGATGGGCTAGCGGTCACAGATACGCAGTATTTT
CDR3: CATSRDGLAVTDTQYF

V: TRBV7-2
D: .
J: TRBJ2-7
size: .
DNA: TGTGCCAGCAGCACCCGAGAGGGCCCTAGCCTTTACGAGCAGTACTTC
CDR3: CASSTREGPSLYEQYF

V: TRBV7-3
D: TRBD1
J: TRBJ1-1
size: .
DNA: TGTGCCAGCAGCCCACAGGGGGCGGGGACTGAAGCTTTCTTT
CDR3: CASSPQGAGTEAFF

V: TRBV13
D: .
J: TRBJ2-7
size: .
DNA: TGTGCCAGCAGCCCAGGGGGGGACGAGCAGTACTTC
CDR3: CASSPGGDEQYF

V: TRBV9
D: .
J: TRBJ1-2
size: .
DNA: TGTGCCAGCAGCGAGTCGGAGGTCCCTTATGGCTACACCTTC
CDR3: CASSESEVPYGYTF